The 12 T cell receptor beta chains given below trace back to one sample, sequenced in a study of T cells in Graves' hyperthyroidism and ophthalmopathy. Amplification of TCR beta CDR3 regions was performed using RNA transcripts as template. Researchers ran a first-round RT-PCR on the TCR CDR3 using the HTBI primer set. TCRdb analysed the multiplex PCR reads with MiXCR anew, one entry per CDR3 protein. The sample has around 35,000 distinct CDR3 sequences; 52% are singletons. Specimen: blood. Receptor source: a woman in her thirties or forties with Graves' ophthalmopathy.

This clonotype was counted at least ten times. The chain links TRBV7-9 to TRBJ2-2, with 8 bases identical to TRBD2. The germline CDR1 and CDR2 sequences are SEHNR and FQNEAQ (reference sequence). Losses at the gene ends were 5 bases for V and 4 bases for J; bases not matched to a gene: 6. The CDR3 consists of 15 residues. Here the CDR3 reads CASSTGLGTTGELFF. CDR3 coding DNA: TGTGCCAGCAGCACGGGACTAGGTACCACCGGGGAGCTGTTTTTT.

Notes on this clonotype: A much more abundant neighbour one base away suggests this may be a read error. J is TRBJ2-7 and V is TRBV28; D is possibly TRBD2 (6 bases). Trimming shortened V by 11 bases and J by 8 bases, and 28 bases separated the two germline ends. The CDR3 is 15 residues long. The germline V gene encodes CDR1 MDHEN and CDR2 SYDVKM. The CDR3 region is CACTPGTLYIGKQYF. For the CDR3, the DNA is TGTGCCTGCACCCCTGGGACTCTCTACATAGGGAAGCAGTACTTC. Full variable domain (remainder filled in from reference TRBV28 and TRBJ2-7): DVKVTQSSRYLVKRTGEKVFLECVQDMDHENMFWYRQDPGLGLRLIYFSYDVKMKEKGDIPEGYSVSREKKERFSLILESASTNQTSMYLCACTPGTLYIGKQYFGPGTRLTVT.

This clonotype was detected many times. The V call is TRBV5-6, the J call TRBJ1-2; D possibly corresponds to TRBD1 (6 bases). V was clipped by 4 bases and J by 4 bases, with 14 bases between them. This CDR3 is 14 amino acids long. From germline, CDR1 is SGHDT and CDR2 YYEEEE. CDR3 DNA sequence: TGTGCCAGCAGCCAAGGACAGAGTCCCTATGGCTACACCTTC. Its translation: CASSQGQSPYGYTF.

This clonotype has more than one count but fewer than ten. V is TRBV25-1 and J is TRBJ2-7, with 9 bases that match TRBD1. The CDR3 loop spans 14 amino acids. Germline values: CDR1 MGHDK, CDR2 SYGVNS. J lost 3 bases, V lost 8 bases, and 8 bases had no gene match. Here the CDR3 reads CASSPGQGHYEQYF. In DNA, the CDR3 is TGTGCCAGCTCACCGGGACAGGGACACTACGAGCAGTACTTC.

The chain joins TRBV6-1 to TRBJ1-1; D remains ambiguous. The CDR3 consists of 13 residues. Germline CDR1 reads MNHNS; CDR2 reads SASEGT. The V and J ends lost 0 bases and 4 bases respectively, with 6 bases between them. The CDR3, as DNA: TGTGCCAGCAGTGAAGCGGGGTCCACTGAAGCTTTCTTT. This encodes CASSEAGSTEAFF.

This clonotype was found many times. The rearrangement joins TRBV7-2 to TRBJ2-2; the D is unclear. The CDR3 has 15 amino acids. V lost 3 bases to trimming and J lost 1 base, with 9 bases between them. Germline V gene lookup returns CDR1 SGHTA and CDR2 FQGNSA. DNA for the CDR3: TGTGCCAGCAGCTTCCGAGATCGGAACACCGGGGAGCTGTTTTTT. Protein: CASSFRDRNTGELFF.

This clonotype came up many times. This chain uses TRBV11-3 with TRBJ2-7; unclear D gene. The CDR3 runs 15 residues. Trimming left V 5 bases short and J 2 bases short, with 16 bases between. Germline lookup yields CDR1 SGHNT and CDR2 YENEEA. The CDR3 region has the DNA TGTGCCAGCAGCCTCCTCTCCGCCGGACCCTACGAGCAGTACTTC. Amino acid sequence: CASSLLSAGPYEQYF.

The table lists this clonotype with many counts. This chain uses TRBV20-1 with TRBJ2-3; 11 bases map to TRBD2. J gave up 11 bases and V 0 bases, and 25 bases lay outside the gene matches. The length of the CDR3 is 20 residues. Germline V lookup: CDR1 DFQATT, CDR2 SNEGSKA (reference sequence). The CDR3 spells CSARDLLAGVSQTEIYGQYF. The CDR3 region has the DNA TGCAGTGCTAGAGACTTACTAGCGGGGGTCTCCCAAACCGAAATTTATGGGCAGTATTTT.

This sequence joins TRBV2 and TRBJ2-3, with 7 bases lining up with TRBD1. This CDR3 comprises 14 residues. The V segment lost 6 bases and the J segment 6 bases; nucleotides outside the gene matches: 9. Germline V CDR1 and CDR2: SNHLY, FYNNEI. CDR3 sequence: CASSLTGFGDTQYF. The CDR3 DNA follows: TGTGCCAGCAGCCTGACAGGGTTTGGGGATACGCAGTATTTT.

With regard to this clonotype: A much bigger clone sits one base away, suggesting this may be a read error. Because the CDR3 is missing its conserved closing phenylalanine or tryptophan, this is likely a read error. The rearrangement links TRBV19 to TRBJ1-1; D uncertain. Trimming cost V 4 bases and J 8 bases, with 14 bases left between them. The CDR3 consists of 13 residues. Germline V gene lookup returns CDR1 LNHDA and CDR2 SQIVND (reference sequence). The CDR3 reads CASSTRVGREAFS. As DNA, the CDR3 is TGTGCCAGTAGTACCCGGGTAGGGAGGGAAGCTTTCTCT.

The rearrangement links TRBV20-1 to TRBJ2-3, with TRBD2 matching over 12 bases. V trimming: 0 bases; J trimming: 11 bases; junction bases outside the gene matches: 9. The CDR3 is made up of 15 amino acids. CDR1 is DFQATT and CDR2 is SNEGSKA in the germline V gene (reference sequence). Here the CDR3 reads CSARDLAGGLVLQYF. As DNA, the CDR3 is TGCAGTGCTAGAGATCTAGCGGGGGGGCTTGTGCTGCAGTATTTT.

This clonotype was counted a few times. V and J are TRBV20-1 and TRBJ2-7; D tentatively reads TRBD1 or TRBD2 (5 bases each). The CDR3 extends over 15 amino acids. Germline V gene sequence: CDR1 DFQATT, CDR2 SNEGSKA (reference sequence). Trimming left V 6 bases short and J 3 bases short, with 21 bases between. The CDR3 reads CSAPQPGDGYYEQYF. CDR3 in DNA: TGCAGTGCCCCGCAGCCCGGGGACGGCTACTACGAGCAGTACTTC.